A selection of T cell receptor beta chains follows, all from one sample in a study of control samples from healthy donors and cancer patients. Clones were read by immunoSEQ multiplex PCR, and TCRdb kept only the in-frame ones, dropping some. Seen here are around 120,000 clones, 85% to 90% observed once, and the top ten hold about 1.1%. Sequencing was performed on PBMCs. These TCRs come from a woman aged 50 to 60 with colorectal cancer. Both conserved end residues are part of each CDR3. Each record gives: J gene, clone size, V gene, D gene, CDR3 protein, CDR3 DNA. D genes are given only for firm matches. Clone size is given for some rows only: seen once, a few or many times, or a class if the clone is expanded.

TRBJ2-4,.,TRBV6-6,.,CASSASGPTSWSSLAKNIQYF,TGTGCCAGCAGCGCCTCCGGGCCTACCTCATGGTCGAGTCTAGCCAAAAACATTCAGTACTTC
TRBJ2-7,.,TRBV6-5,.,CASRTSFDEQYF,TGTGCCAGCAGGACTTCGTTTGACGAGCAGTACTTC
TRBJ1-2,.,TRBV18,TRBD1,CASSPPVVAGGRGYTF,TGTGCCAGCTCACCACCGGTCGTGGCAGGGGGCCGAGGCTACACCTTC
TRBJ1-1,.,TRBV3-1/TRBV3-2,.,CASSQVAGGTEAFF,TGTGCCAGCAGCCAAGTCGCGGGGGGCACTGAAGCTTTCTTT
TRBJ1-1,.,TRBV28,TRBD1,CASSLTGGVTEAFF,TGTGCCAGCAGCCTCACAGGGGGCGTCACTGAAGCTTTCTTT
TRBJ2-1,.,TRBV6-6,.,CASSYSPPNDYNEQFF,TGTGCCAGCAGTTACTCCCCACCTAATGACTACAATGAGCAGTTCTTC
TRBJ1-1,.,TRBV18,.,CASSRTVGGVRTEAFF,TGTGCCAGCTCCCGAACTGTGGGGGGGGTGCGAACTGAAGCTTTCTTT
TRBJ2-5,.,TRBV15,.,CATSDDSTQQETQYF,TGTGCCACCAGCGACGACTCCACCCAACAAGAGACCCAGTACTTC
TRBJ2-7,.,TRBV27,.,CASSWAGPSYEQYF,TGTGCCAGCAGTTGGGCCGGACCCTCCTACGAGCAGTACTTC
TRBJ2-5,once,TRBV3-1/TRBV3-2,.,CASSQDRIGGETQYF,TGTGCCAGCAGCCAAGATCGGATTGGGGGGGAGACCCAGTACTTC
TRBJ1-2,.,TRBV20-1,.,CSARIGGYTF,TGCAGTGCTAGAATTGGGGGCTACACCTTC
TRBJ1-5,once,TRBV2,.,CASRRGQPGQPQHF,TGTGCCAGCAGACGCGGACAGCCGGGTCAGCCCCAGCATTTT
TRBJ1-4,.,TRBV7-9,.,CASSLAGGGNEKLFF,TGTGCCAGCAGCTTAGCGGGAGGGGGTAATGAAAAACTGTTTTTT
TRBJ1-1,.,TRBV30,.,CAWSRGELNTEAFF,TGTGCCTGGAGTCGAGGGGAACTAAACACTGAAGCTTTCTTT
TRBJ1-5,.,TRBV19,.,CASDPGRTPRANQPQHF,TGTGCCAGCGACCCCGGGCGGACTCCACGGGCGAATCAGCCCCAGCATTTT
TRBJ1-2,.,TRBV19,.,CASTPRRGPSYGYTF,TGTGCCAGTACTCCCCGTCGGGGGCCGAGCTATGGCTACACCTTC
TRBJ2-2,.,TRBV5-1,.,CASSKIEDTGELFF,TGCGCCAGCAGCAAGATCGAGGACACCGGGGAGCTGTTTTTT
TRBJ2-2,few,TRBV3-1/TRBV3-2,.,CASSQDLNRVTGELFF,TGTGCCAGCAGCCAAGATCTTAATAGAGTCACCGGGGAGCTGTTTTTT
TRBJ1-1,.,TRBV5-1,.,CASSLGGPREGTEAFF,TGCGCCAGCAGCTTGGGGGGCCCCAGGGAGGGCACTGAAGCTTTCTTT
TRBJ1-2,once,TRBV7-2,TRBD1,CASSLAGGAQGYGYTF,TGTGCCAGCAGCTTAGCGGGGGGCGCACAGGGGTATGGCTACACCTTC
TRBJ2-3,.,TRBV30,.,CAWSVQVDTDTQYF,TGTGCCTGGAGTGTACAAGTGGACACAGATACGCAGTATTTT
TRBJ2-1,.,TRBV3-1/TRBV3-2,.,CASSPGRLSSYNEQFF,TGTGCCAGCAGCCCCGGGCGCCTGAGCTCCTACAATGAGCAGTTCTTC
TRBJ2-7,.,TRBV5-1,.,CASSLGDSTYEQYF,TGCGCCAGCAGCTTAGGCGACAGTACCTACGAGCAGTACTTC
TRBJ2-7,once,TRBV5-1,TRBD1,CASSEGTEIYEQYF,TGCGCCAGCAGCGAGGGGACAGAAATCTACGAGCAGTACTTC
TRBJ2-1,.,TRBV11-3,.,CASSAIPGKQFF,TGTGCCAGCAGCGCCATCCCGGGGAAGCAGTTCTTC
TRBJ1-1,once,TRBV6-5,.,CASSYSQVMNTEAFF,TGTGCCAGCAGTTACTCGCAGGTGATGAACACTGAAGCTTTCTTT
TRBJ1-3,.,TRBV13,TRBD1,CASSSQGARNTIYF,TGTGCCAGCAGCTCACAGGGGGCACGAAACACCATATATTTT
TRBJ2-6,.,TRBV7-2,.,CASSQQGAGANVLTF,TGTGCCAGCAGCCAGCAGGGAGCTGGGGCCAACGTCCTGACTTTC
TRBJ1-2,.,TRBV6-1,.,CASSEWGAYYGYTF,TGTGCCAGCAGTGAATGGGGGGCCTACTATGGCTACACCTTC
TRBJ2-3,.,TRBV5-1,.,CASSWTGGPILRDTQYF,TGCGCCAGCAGCTGGACCGGGGGCCCGATTCTAAGAGATACGCAGTATTTT
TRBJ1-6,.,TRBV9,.,CASSVGIITNSPLHF,TGTGCCAGCAGCGTAGGGATAATTACCAATTCACCCCTCCACTTT
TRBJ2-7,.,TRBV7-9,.,CASSPRGPYEQYF,TGTGCCAGCAGCCCGCGAGGTCCCTACGAGCAGTACTTC
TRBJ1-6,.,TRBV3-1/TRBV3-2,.,CASLQGLGSPLHF,TGTGCCAGCCTACAGGGCTTGGGTTCACCCCTCCACTTT
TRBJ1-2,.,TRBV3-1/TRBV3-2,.,CASSQQSIGYTF,TGTGCCAGCAGCCAGCAGTCAATTGGCTACACCTTC
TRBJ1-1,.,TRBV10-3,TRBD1,CAISPRQGQNTEAFF,TGTGCCATCAGTCCACGACAGGGCCAGAACACTGAAGCTTTCTTT
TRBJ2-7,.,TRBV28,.,CASRTNIAYEQYF,TGTGCCAGCAGGACTAATATCGCCTACGAGCAGTACTTC
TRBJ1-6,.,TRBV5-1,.,CASSPRSGVLGYSPLHF,TGCGCCAGCAGCCCCCGTTCCGGGGTGCTAGGGTATTCACCCCTCCACTTT
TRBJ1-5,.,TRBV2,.,CASSDDRDGNQPQHF,TGTGCCAGCAGTGACGATAGGGATGGCAATCAGCCCCAGCATTTT
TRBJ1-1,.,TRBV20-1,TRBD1,CSANRGREAFF,TGCAGTGCTAACAGGGGGCGCGAAGCTTTCTTT
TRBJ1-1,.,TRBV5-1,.,CASSLGQPNTEAFF,TGCGCCAGCAGCTTAGGACAGCCGAACACTGAAGCTTTCTTT
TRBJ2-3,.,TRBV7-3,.,CASSQGGADTQYF,TGTGCCAGCAGCCAGGGGGGGGCGGATACGCAGTATTTT
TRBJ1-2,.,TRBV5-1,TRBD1,CASSLEMGQGRDGYTF,TGCGCCAGCAGCTTGGAAATGGGACAGGGGAGGGATGGCTACACCTTC
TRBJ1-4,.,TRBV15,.,CATSRQVATNEKLFF,TGTGCCACCAGCAGACAGGTAGCAACTAATGAAAAACTGTTTTTT
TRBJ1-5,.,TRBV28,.,CASSLIVGADQPQHF,TGTGCCAGCAGTTTAATCGTCGGGGCTGATCAGCCCCAGCATTTT
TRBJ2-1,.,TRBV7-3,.,CASSFGDTLNEQFF,TGTGCCAGCAGCTTTGGGGACACCTTAAATGAGCAGTTCTTC
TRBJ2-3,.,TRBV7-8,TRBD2,CASRKLAGGADTQYF,TGTGCCAGCAGAAAACTAGCGGGAGGAGCAGATACGCAGTATTTT
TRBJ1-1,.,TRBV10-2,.,CASSESAGRSGEAFF,TGCGCCAGCAGTGAGTCGGCCGGTCGGTCGGGAGAAGCTTTCTTT
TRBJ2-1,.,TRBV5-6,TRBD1,CASSIATGGRSYNEQFF,TGTGCCAGCAGCATAGCGACAGGGGGCAGGTCCTACAATGAGCAGTTCTTC
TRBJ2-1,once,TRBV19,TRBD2,CASSIELAGGAYNEQFF,TGTGCCAGTAGTATAGAACTAGCGGGGGGGGCCTACAATGAGCAGTTCTTC
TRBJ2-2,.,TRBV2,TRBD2,CASSGLAGLVGTGELFF,TGTGCCAGCAGTGGCCTAGCGGGCCTTGTAGGCACCGGGGAGCTGTTTTTT
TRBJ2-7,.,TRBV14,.,CASSQGVAEQYF,TGTGCCAGCAGCCAAGGGGTTGCCGAGCAGTACTTC
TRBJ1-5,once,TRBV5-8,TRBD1,CASSITGQGRNQPQHF,TGTGCCAGCAGTATAACGGGACAGGGTCGCAATCAGCCCCAGCATTTT
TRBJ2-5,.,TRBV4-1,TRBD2,CASSQDQGLAETQYF,TGCGCCAGCAGCCAAGATCAAGGACTAGCGGAGACCCAGTACTTC
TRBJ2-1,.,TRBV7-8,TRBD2,CASSPVVAGGYNEQFF,TGTGCCAGCAGCCCAGTGGTAGCGGGGGGTTACAATGAGCAGTTCTTC
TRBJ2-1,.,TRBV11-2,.,CASSLRVGTYNEQFF,TGTGCCAGCAGCTTGAGGGTGGGAACCTACAATGAGCAGTTCTTC
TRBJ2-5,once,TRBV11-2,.,CASSPREGGGETQYF,TGTGCCAGCAGTCCGAGAGAAGGGGGGGGAGAGACCCAGTACTTC
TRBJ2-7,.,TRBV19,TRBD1,CASSRPGQGNEQYF,TGTGCCAGTAGCCGACCGGGACAGGGAAACGAGCAGTACTTC
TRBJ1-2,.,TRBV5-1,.,CASSLQPGSYGYTF,TGCGCCAGCAGCTTGCAGCCAGGATCCTATGGCTACACCTTC
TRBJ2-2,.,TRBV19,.,CASSIDRGLYTGELFF,TGTGCCAGTAGTATAGATCGCGGACTTTACACCGGGGAGCTGTTTTTT
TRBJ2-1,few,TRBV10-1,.,CASSRGSRDFYNEQFF,TGCGCCAGCAGTCGTGGATCCCGGGACTTTTACAATGAGCAGTTCTTC